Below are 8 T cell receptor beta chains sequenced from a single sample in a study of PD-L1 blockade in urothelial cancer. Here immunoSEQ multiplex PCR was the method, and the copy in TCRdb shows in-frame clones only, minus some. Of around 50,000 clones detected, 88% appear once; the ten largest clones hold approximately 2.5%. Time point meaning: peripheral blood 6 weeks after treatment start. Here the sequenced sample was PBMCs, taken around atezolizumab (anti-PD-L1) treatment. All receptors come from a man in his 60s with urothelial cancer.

DNA for the CDR3: TGCAGCGTTGAACGCTACAATGAGCAGTTCTTC. Translation: CSVERYNEQFF. The chain uses TRBV29-1 and TRBJ2-1, with no clear D. The CDR3 extends over 11 amino acids. Per the germline V gene, CDR1 is SQVTM and CDR2 is ANQGSEA. With 2 bases removed from V and 3 bases from J, the gap between germline ends came to 2 bases.

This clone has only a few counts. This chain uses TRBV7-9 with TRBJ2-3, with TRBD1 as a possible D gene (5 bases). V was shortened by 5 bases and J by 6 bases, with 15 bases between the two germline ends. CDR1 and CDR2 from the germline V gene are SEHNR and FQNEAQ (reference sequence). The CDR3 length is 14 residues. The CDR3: CASSVEQGRDTQYF. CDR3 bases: TGTGCCAGCAGCGTGGAGCAGGGCCGCGATACGCAGTATTTT.

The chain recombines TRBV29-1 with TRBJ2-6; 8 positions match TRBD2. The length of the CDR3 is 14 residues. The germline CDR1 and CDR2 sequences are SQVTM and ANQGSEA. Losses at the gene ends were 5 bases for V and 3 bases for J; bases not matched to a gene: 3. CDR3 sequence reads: CSVRTSGGANVLTF. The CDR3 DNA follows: TGCAGCGTTCGAACTAGCGGTGGGGCCAACGTCCTGACTTTC.

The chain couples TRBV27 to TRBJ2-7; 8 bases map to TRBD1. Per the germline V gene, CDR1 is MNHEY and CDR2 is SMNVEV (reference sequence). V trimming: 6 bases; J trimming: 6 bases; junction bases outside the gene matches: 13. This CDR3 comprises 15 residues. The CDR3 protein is CASRLDPRGRSEQYF. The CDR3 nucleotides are TGTGCCAGCAGGTTAGATCCCAGGGGGCGCAGCGAGCAGTACTTC.

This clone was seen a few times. Here the CDR3 reads CASSTGLAGNIYEQFF. CDR3 DNA sequence: TGTGCCAGCAGCACGGGACTAGCGGGAAATATATATGAGCAGTTCTTC. This chain uses TRBV11-2 with TRBJ2-1, with TRBD2 matching 13 bases. Germline-derived CDR1 and CDR2 are SGHAT and FQNNGV. V trimming: 5 bases; J trimming: 8 bases; junction bases outside the gene matches: 9. This CDR3 has 16 residues.

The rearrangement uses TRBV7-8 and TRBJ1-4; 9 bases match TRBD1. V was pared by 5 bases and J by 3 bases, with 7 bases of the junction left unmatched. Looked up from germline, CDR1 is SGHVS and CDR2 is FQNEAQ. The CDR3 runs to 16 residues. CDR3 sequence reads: CASSPNRGQANEKLFF. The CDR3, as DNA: TGTGCCAGCAGCCCAAACAGGGGGCAGGCTAATGAAAAACTGTTTTTT.

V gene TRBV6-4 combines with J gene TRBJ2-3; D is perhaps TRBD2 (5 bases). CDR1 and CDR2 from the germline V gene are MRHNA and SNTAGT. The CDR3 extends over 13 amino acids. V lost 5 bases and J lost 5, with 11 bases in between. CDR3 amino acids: CASSSEGGDTQYF. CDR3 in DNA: TGTGCCAGCAGTAGTGAGGGTGGAGATACGCAGTATTTT.

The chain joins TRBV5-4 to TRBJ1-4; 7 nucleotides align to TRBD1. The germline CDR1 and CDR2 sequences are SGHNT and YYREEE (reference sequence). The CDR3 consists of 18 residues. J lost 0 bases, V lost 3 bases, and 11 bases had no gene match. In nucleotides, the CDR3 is TGTGCCAGCAGCTCGTCCCGGGACAGTCTTGCAACTAATGAAAAACTGTTTTTT. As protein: CASSSSRDSLATNEKLFF. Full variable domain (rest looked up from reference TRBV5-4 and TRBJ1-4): ETGVTQSPTHLIKTRGQQVTLRCSSQSGHNTVSWYQQALGQGPQFIFQYYREEENGRGNFPPRFSGLQFPNYSSELNVNALELDDSALYLCASSSSRDSLATNEKLFFGSGTQLSVL.